The 3 T cell receptor beta chains below were found in one sample sequenced in a study of vaccination effects on CD4 cells after COVID-19. The antigens these receptors bind are not known. Some clones are missing from TCRdb's copy, which holds only in-frame ones; the method was immunoSEQ multiplex PCR. The sample holds about 58,000 clones, around 80% seen once. Between days 9 and 10 of culture, CD4+ T cells were separated out. Sequencing was performed on CD4+ T cells from PBMCs cultured without peptide, taken before COVID-19 vaccination. The receptor set was obtained from a human donor who received a COVID-19 vaccine.

The chain has TRBV19 and TRBJ1-2; D gene ambiguous. This CDR3 comprises 12 residues. The V gene lost 0 bases and the J gene lost 8 bases, with 7 bases spanning the gap. Germline values: CDR1 LNHDA, CDR2 SQIVND (reference sequence). The CDR3 sequence: CASSIEGRGYTF. DNA of the CDR3: TGTGCCAGTAGTATAGAAGGGAGAGGCTACACCTTC.

This clone was seen more than once but under ten times. The gene calls are TRBV5-5 and TRBJ2-2; D ambiguous. Germline V gene data show CDR1 as SGHKS and CDR2 as YYEKEE (reference sequence). The CDR3 spans 14 residues. Trimming took off 2 bases at V and 5 bases at J, with 10 bases between the two ends. CDR3 nucleotide sequence: TGTGCCAGCAGCTTTCTAGGGAATACCGGGGAGCTGTTTTTT. Translating it yields CASSFLGNTGELFF.

The J gene is TRBJ1-3, the V gene TRBV5-1, with a possible D match to TRBD1 (5 bases). Germline assignment: CDR1 SGHRS and CDR2 YFSETQ. The ends were cut back, 0 bases at V and 8 bases at J, with 12 bases in the middle. The length of the CDR3 is 14 residues. This CDR3 is CASSLAAGFDTIYF. CDR3 nucleotides: TGCGCCAGCAGCTTGGCGGCAGGGTTTGACACCATATATTTT.